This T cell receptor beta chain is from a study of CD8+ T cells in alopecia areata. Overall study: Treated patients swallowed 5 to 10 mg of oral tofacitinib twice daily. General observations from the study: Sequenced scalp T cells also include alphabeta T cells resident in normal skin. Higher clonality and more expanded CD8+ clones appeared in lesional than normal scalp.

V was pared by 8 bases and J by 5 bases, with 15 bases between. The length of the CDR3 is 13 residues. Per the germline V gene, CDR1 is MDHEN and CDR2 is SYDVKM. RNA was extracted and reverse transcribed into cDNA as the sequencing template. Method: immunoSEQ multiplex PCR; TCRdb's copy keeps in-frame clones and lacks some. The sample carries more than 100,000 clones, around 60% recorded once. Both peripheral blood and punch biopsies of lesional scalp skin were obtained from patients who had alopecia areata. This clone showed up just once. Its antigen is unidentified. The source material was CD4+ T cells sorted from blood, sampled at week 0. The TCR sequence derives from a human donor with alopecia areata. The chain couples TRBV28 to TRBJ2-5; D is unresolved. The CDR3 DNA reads TGTGCCAGCGAAGGAACATTTTCGGAGACCCAGTACTTC. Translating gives CASEGTFSETQYF.